The clone carrying this T cell receptor beta chain was counted a few times. What it recognizes is unknown. This entry is derived from a study of T cells after yellow fever vaccination. Study-wide findings and caveats: The booster saw the reappearance of most primary-vaccination clones (nearly 98% CD4, less than 90% CD8). The CD4 and CD8 compartments had a small share of their clonotypes in common. Abundant clonotypes from the bulk population could have been carried over as contaminants into FACS-sorted repertoires.

Conversion of TCR transcripts into cDNA relied on 5'RACE template switching, which added a universal primer site and UMIs. One entry per CDR3 protein, called by TCRdb with MiXCR from the 5' RACE reads. Seen here are 200,000 to 300,000 distinct CDR3 sequences, roughly 13% observed once, and the top ten hold 0.4% to 0.65%. The CDR3 covers 14 residues. CDR1 is DFQATT, CDR2 SNEGSKA, per germline (reference sequence). Unmatched junction bases numbered 10, after V lost 6 bases and J lost 5 bases. The source was CD4+ T cells sorted from PBMCs, collected 45 days after the yellow fever booster vaccination. The sequence derives from a man in his thirties or forties who received the YFV17D yellow fever vaccine. The rearrangement joins TRBV20-1 to TRBJ1-5, with TRBD1 matching 7 bases. CDR3 amino acids: CSARKDRTHQPQHF. In DNA form, the CDR3 reads TGCAGTGCCCGTAAGGACAGGACACATCAGCCCCAGCATTTT.